This is a list of T cell receptor beta chains from one sample in a study of T-cell reconstitution after alpha-beta-depleted transplantation in children. From the PCR reads, TCRdb called clonotypes with MiXCR, one entry per CDR3 protein. The table includes approximately 120,000 distinct CDR3 sequences, around a tenth detected once. The sequences come from PBMCs, mostly from graft donor cells, collected 180 days after TCRalphabeta/CD19-depleted stem cell transplant. The receptors were sampled from a girl less than two years old who had a stem cell transplant for combined immunodeficiency, so the T cells may come from the graft donor. Both conserved end residues are part of each CDR3. A D gene is named only where the DNA matches it firmly. For some rows the clone size is stated as once, few or many, or as a class when expanded; others skip it.

J | V | D | size | CDR3 | DNA
TRBJ2-5 | TRBV5-1 | TRBD1 | few | CASSLAKQGRQETQYF | TGCGCCAGCAGCTTAGCCAAACAGGGGCGACAAGAGACCCAGTACTTC
TRBJ2-5 | TRBV20-1 | TRBD2 | few | CSARDLRLAGVETQYF | TGCAGTGCTAGAGATCTGCGACTAGCGGGAGTAGAGACCCAGTACTTC
TRBJ2-1 | TRBV29-1 | TRBD2 | few | CSVGPRGGNNEQFF | TGCAGCGTTGGTCCCCGGGGGGGAAACAATGAGCAGTTCTTC
TRBJ1-4 | TRBV5-1 | . | . | CASNLGTAKNEKLFF | TGCGCCAGCAACCTGGGGACGGCTAAGAATGAAAAACTGTTTTTT
TRBJ2-7 | TRBV5-1 | TRBD1 | many | CASSVGTGVYEQYF | TGCGCCAGCAGCGTCGGGACAGGGGTGTACGAGCAGTACTTC
TRBJ2-7 | TRBV4-2 | TRBD1 | few | CASSQGDRASYEQYF | TGTGCCAGCAGCCAAGGCGACAGGGCGTCCTACGAGCAGTACTTC
TRBJ1-5 | TRBV20-1 | . | . | CSAVRYSNQPQHF | TGCAGTGCAGTAAGGTATAGCAATCAGCCCCAGCATTTT
TRBJ2-7 | TRBV12-3/TRBV12-4 | . | . | CASSTDRRSSYEQYF | TGTGCCAGCAGTACCGACAGGAGGAGCTCCTACGAGCAGTACTTC
TRBJ2-7 | TRBV7-9 | . | few | CASSLAGHGYEQYF | TGTGCCAGCAGCTTGGCGGGACACGGCTACGAGCAGTACTTC
TRBJ2-7 | TRBV20-1 | . | . | CSARDGDSYEQYF | TGCAGTGCTAGAGATGGGGACTCCTACGAGCAGTACTTC
TRBJ2-7 | TRBV27 | TRBD1 | few | CASSPGTGLHEQYF | TGTGCCAGCAGCCCCGGGACAGGGCTCCACGAGCAGTACTTC
TRBJ2-2 | TRBV7-2 | TRBD2 | few | CASSFTSGPNTGELFF | TGTGCCAGCAGCTTCACTAGCGGGCCCAACACCGGGGAGCTGTTTTTT
TRBJ2-2 | TRBV4-3 | . | . | CASSQVAGRANTGELFF | TGCGCCAGCAGCCAAGTGGCGGGGAGAGCGAACACCGGGGAGCTGTTTTTT
TRBJ1-2 | TRBV20-1 | TRBD1 | . | CSATGQDYGYTF | TGCAGTGCTACCGGACAGGACTATGGCTACACCTTC
TRBJ2-1 | TRBV12-3/TRBV12-4 | . | many | CASSERGGQFF | TGTGCCAGCAGTGAAAGGGGCGGGCAGTTCTTC
TRBJ1-5 | TRBV12-3/TRBV12-4 | . | . | CASSPGWAGNQPQHF | TGTGCCAGCAGTCCTGGGTGGGCTGGCAATCAGCCCCAGCATTTT
TRBJ2-5 | TRBV20-1 | . | . | CSAIVLGETQYF | TGCAGTGCCATCGTTCTGGGGGAGACCCAGTACTTC
TRBJ2-7 | TRBV20-1 | . | . | CSARDLGGWSYEQYF | TGCAGTGCTAGGGACCTAGGCGGTTGGTCCTACGAGCAGTACTTC
TRBJ1-5 | TRBV12-3/TRBV12-4 | . | few | CASSPQGWFQPQHF | TGTGCCAGCAGTCCACAGGGCTGGTTTCAGCCCCAGCATTTT
TRBJ2-2 | TRBV6-1 | . | . | CASSPHGTPNGELFF | TGTGCCAGCAGTCCTCACGGGACTCCCAACGGGGAGCTGTTTTTT
TRBJ2-3 | TRBV6-5 | TRBD2 | few | CASSYSSGRSSTDTQYF | TGTGCCAGCAGTTACTCGAGCGGGAGGAGTTCGACAGATACGCAGTATTTT
TRBJ2-3 | TRBV20-1 | TRBD1 | . | CSAQGASGDTQYF | TGCAGTGCTCAGGGGGCGAGTGGAGATACGCAGTATTTT
TRBJ2-4 | TRBV12-3/TRBV12-4 | . | few | CASSFAKNIQYF | TGTGCCAGCAGTTTCGCTAAAAACATTCAGTACTTC
TRBJ2-1 | TRBV15 | . | few | CATSRDWLQFF | TGTGCCACCAGCAGAGACTGGCTACAGTTCTTC
TRBJ2-7 | TRBV5-5 | . | . | CASSLTSASEQYF | TGTGCCAGCAGCTTGACGTCCGCAAGCGAGCAGTACTTC
TRBJ2-1 | TRBV9 | TRBD1 | . | CASSVGLGRGHNEQFF | TGTGCCAGCAGCGTAGGGTTGGGCAGGGGGCATAATGAGCAGTTCTTC
TRBJ1-1 | TRBV20-1 | TRBD1 | few | CSASHRGTEAFF | TGCAGTGCTAGCCACAGGGGCACTGAAGCTTTCTTT
TRBJ2-7 | TRBV20-1 | . | . | CSASWEDEQYF | TGCAGTGCTAGCTGGGAAGACGAGCAGTACTTC
TRBJ2-1 | TRBV29-1 | TRBD2 | . | CSVGPRLADNEQFF | TGCAGCGTTGGTCCCCGACTAGCGGACAATGAGCAGTTCTTC
TRBJ1-1 | TRBV6-5 | . | many | CASSYAGTEAFF | TGTGCCAGCAGTTACGCGGGCACTGAAGCTTTCTTT
TRBJ2-5 | TRBV12-3/TRBV12-4 | . | few | CASSFGPQETQYF | TGTGCCAGCAGCTTCGGGCCTCAAGAGACCCAGTACTTC
TRBJ2-1 | TRBV12-5 | . | few | CASGTGSSYNEQFF | TGTGCTAGTGGAACAGGTAGCTCCTACAATGAGCAGTTCTTC
TRBJ2-3 | TRBV29-1 | . | few | CSVVEQGFTDTQYF | TGCAGCGTTGTTGAACAGGGTTTCACAGATACGCAGTATTTT
TRBJ2-2 | TRBV2 | TRBD1 | many | CASRAGTGLLANTGELFF | TGTGCCAGCAGGGCCGGGACAGGTCTCCTCGCTAACACCGGGGAGCTGTTTTTT